This T cell receptor beta chain was captured in a study of human CD8 memory T cell subsets. Broader study findings: Minimally overlapping with each other were the repertoires of precursor exhausted and stem-like memory T cells. Stem-like memory T cell repertoires seemed more diverse than precursor exhausted ones by Chao1 estimates.

Sequencing libraries of TCR beta were made by UMI-labeled 5' RACE. A single record per CDR3 protein comes from TCRdb applying MiXCR to the 5' RACE reads. There are roughly 8,000 distinct CDR3 sequences in the sample; around 4% occur only once, and less than 45% lies in the top ten. The PBMC originated from buffy coats obtained from healthy donors. This clonotype has a count of ten or more. No antigen is known for it. The specimen was CD8+ T cells from PBMCs. This sequence was found in a human donor in good health.

CDR3 sequence: CASSLPRGRGYGYTF. The CDR3 DNA follows: TGTGCCAGCAGCCTCCCTAGGGGGAGGGGCTATGGCTACACCTTC. This sequence joins TRBV7-4 and TRBJ1-2; tentative D call: TRBD1 (6 bases). The CDR3 is made up of 15 amino acids. V was pared by 5 bases and J by 4 bases, with 17 bases between. Germline-derived CDR1 and CDR2 are SGHVT and SQSDAQ.